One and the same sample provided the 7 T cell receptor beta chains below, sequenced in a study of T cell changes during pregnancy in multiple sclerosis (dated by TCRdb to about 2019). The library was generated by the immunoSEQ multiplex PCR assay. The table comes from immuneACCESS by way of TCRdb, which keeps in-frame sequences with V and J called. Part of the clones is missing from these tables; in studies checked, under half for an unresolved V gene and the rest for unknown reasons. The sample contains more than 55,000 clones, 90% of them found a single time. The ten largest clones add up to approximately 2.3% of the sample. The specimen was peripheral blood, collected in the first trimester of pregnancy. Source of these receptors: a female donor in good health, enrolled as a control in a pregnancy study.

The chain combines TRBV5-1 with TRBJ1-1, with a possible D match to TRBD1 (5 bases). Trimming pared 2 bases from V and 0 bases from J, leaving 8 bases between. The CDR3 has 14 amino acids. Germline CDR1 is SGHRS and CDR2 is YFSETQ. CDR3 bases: TGCGCCAGCAGCTTAACGACAGTGAACACTGAAGCTTTCTTT. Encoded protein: CASSLTTVNTEAFF.

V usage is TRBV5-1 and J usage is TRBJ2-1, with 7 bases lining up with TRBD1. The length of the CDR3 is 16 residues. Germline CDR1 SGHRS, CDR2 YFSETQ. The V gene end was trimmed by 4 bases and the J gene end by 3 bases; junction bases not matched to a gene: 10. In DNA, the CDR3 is TGCGCCAGCAGCGTGGATGTAGGGGGCCACTACAATGAGCAGTTCTTC. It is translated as CASSVDVGGHYNEQFF.

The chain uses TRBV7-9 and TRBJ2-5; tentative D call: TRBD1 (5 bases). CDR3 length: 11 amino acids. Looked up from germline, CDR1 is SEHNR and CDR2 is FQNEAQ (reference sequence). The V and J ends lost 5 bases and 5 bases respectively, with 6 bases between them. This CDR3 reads CASSPGETQYF. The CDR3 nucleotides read TGTGCCAGCAGCCCAGGGGAGACCCAGTACTTC.

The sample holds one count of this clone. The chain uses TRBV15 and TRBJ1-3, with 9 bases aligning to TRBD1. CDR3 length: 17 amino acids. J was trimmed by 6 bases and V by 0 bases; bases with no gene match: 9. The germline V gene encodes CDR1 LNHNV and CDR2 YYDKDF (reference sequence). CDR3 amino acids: CATSRDAGQGSSNTIYF. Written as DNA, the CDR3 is TGTGCCACCAGCAGAGATGCGGGACAGGGTTCCTCAAACACCATATATTTT. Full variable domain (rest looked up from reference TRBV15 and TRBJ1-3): DAMVIQNPRYQVTQFGKPVTLSCSQTLNHNVMYWYQQKSSQAPKLLFHYYDKDFNNEADTPDNFQSRRPNTSFCFLDIRSPGLGDTAMYLCATSRDAGQGSSNTIYFGEGSWLTVV.

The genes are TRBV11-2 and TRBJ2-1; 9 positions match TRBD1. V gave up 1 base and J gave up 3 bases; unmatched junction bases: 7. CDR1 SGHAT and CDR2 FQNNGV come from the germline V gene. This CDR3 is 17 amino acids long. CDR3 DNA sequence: TGTGCCAGCAGCTTAGGGCGAGGACAGGGGCACTACAATGAGCAGTTCTTC. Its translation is CASSLGRGQGHYNEQFF.

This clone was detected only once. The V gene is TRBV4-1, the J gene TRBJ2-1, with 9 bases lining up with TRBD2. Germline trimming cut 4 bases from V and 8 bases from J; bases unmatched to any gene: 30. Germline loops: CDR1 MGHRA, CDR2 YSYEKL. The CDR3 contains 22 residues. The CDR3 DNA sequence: TGCGCCAGCAGCCCCATGGCTGGGCGACGGAGCCTTGAGCTAGCGGGAAGAGATGAGCAGTTCTTC. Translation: CASSPMAGRRSLELAGRDEQFF.

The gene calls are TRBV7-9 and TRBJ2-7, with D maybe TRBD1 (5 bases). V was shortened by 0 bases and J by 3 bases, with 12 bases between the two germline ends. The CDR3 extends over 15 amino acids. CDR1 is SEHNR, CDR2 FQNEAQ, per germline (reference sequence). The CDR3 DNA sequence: TGTGCCAGCAGCTTAGCGCGACAGCTCGGCTACGAGCAGTACTTC. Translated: CASSLARQLGYEQYF.